These 7 T cell receptor beta chains came from one sample sequenced in a study of human T cells and chemical hapten exposure. Each CDR3 protein is one row after TCRdb ran MiXCR on the RACE reads. The repertoire includes 270,000 or so distinct CDR3 sequences, 7.7% of them detected once, and more than 0.95% sits in the top ten. Time point specified: pre-sensitization, week 0. Treatment here: therapeutic diphenylcyclopropenone sensitization with weekly scalp DPC. The sample consisted of whole blood, taken in connection with sensitization to the hapten diphenylcyclopropenone (DPC). These receptors all stem from a man in his late teens or twenties with alopecia areata. Some clones in this sample may be carry-over from other donors' samples.

This chain connects TRBV2 to TRBJ2-1; TRBD2 aligns across 13 bases. From germline, CDR1 is SNHLY and CDR2 FYNNEI. The CDR3 has 16 residues. The V gene end was trimmed by 6 bases and the J gene end by 4 bases; junction bases not matched to a gene: 6. The CDR3 nucleotides read TGTGCCAGCAGCCGGGGGACTAGCGGGGTTTACAATGAGCAGTTCTTC. Translation gives CASSRGTSGVYNEQFF.

V and J are TRBV6-2 or TRBV6-3 and TRBJ2-7, with TRBD1 as a possible D gene (5 bases). CDR1 and CDR2 (germline): MNHEY, SVGEGT. V lost 8 bases and J 2 bases, leaving 13 bases between the germline ends. There are 13 residues in the CDR3. The CDR3 spells CASAGKVAYEQYV. The CDR3 nucleotides read TGTGCCAGCGCAGGGAAGGTCGCCTACGAGCAGTACGTC.

This clonotype has at least ten counts. The V gene is TRBV6-6, the J gene TRBJ2-3; D gene unclear. This CDR3 region has 11 residues. The ends were cut back, 7 bases at V and 1 base at J, with 3 bases in the middle. CDR1 is MNHNY, CDR2 SVGAGI, per germline (reference sequence). The CDR3 coding sequence is TGTGCCAGCACCGGCACAGATACGCAGTATTTT. Translating gives CASTGTDTQYF.

The chain joins TRBV7-2 to TRBJ2-3; 9 nucleotides line up with TRBD2. CDR1 is SGHTA and CDR2 is FQGNSA in the germline V gene. The CDR3 sequence is 16 residues long. V gave up 1 base and J gave up 6 bases; unmatched junction bases: 8. CDR3 sequence (DNA): TGTGCCAGCAGCTTAGAACCAGGGACTAGCTCGGATACGCAGTATTTT. Amino acids: CASSLEPGTSSDTQYF.

This sequence joins TRBV5-5 and TRBJ2-5, with D unclear. In germline, CDR1 is SGHKS, CDR2 YYEKEE (reference sequence). This CDR3 has 14 residues. V was trimmed by 2 bases and J by 2 bases, leaving 10 bases between them. The CDR3 here is CASSLQTTQETQYF. In DNA form, the CDR3 reads TGTGCCAGCAGCTTACAGACGACTCAAGAGACCCAGTACTTC.

V gene TRBV11-1 combines with J gene TRBJ2-1; D ambiguous. This CDR3 region has 12 residues. CDR1 and CDR2 from the germline V gene are SGHAT and FQDESV (reference sequence). V lost 7 bases, J lost 7 bases, and 11 bases lay in between. The CDR3 spells CASNYVGNEQFF. DNA of the CDR3: TGTGCCAGCAACTACGTAGGGAATGAGCAGTTCTTC.

This clonotype has a count of ten or more. V gene TRBV24-1 combines with J gene TRBJ2-3, with D perhaps matching TRBD1 (5 bases). V was clipped by 2 bases and J by 3 bases, with 8 bases between them. This CDR3 contains 14 residues. Germline assignment: CDR1 KGHDR and CDR2 SFDVKD. DNA for the CDR3: TGTGCCACCAGTGATTCGCAGGGAACAGATACGCAGTATTTT. This encodes CATSDSQGTDTQYF.